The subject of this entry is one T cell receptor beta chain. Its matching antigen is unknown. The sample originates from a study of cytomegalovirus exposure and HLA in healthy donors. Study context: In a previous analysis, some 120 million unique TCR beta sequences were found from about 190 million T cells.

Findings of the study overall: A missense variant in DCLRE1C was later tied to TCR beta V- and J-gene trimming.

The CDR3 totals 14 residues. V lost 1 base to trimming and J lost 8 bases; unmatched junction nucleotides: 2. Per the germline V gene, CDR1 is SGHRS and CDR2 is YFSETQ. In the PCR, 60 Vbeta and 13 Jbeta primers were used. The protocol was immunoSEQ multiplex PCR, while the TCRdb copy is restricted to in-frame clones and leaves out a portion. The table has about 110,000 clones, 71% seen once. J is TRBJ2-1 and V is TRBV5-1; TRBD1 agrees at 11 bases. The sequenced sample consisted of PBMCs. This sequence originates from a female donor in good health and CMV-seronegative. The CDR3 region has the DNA TGCGCCAGCAGCTTGCTGGACAGGGGGCATGAGCAGTTCTTC. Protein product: CASSLLDRGHEQFF.